These 9 T cell receptor beta chains originate from one sample sequenced in a study of PD-1 blockade in mismatch repair-deficient tumors. Measured with immunoSEQ multiplex PCR; TCRdb has only the in-frame clones, and not every one. This sample has about 110,000 clones, with 65% to 80% found just once. The source material was peripheral blood, sampled roughly 13 months after starting pembrolizumab. These TCRs come from an adult with mismatch repair-deficient cancer.

CDR3 region: CASSPRTSGYNEQFF. The CDR3 DNA is TGCGCCAGCAGCCCCCGGACTAGCGGTTACAATGAGCAGTTCTTC. This chain joins TRBV5-1 and TRBJ2-1; 10 bases map to TRBD2. Trimming took 4 bases from V and 4 from J; bases not matched to a gene: 5. CDR1 is SGHRS and CDR2 is YFSETQ in the germline V gene. The CDR3 is made up of 15 amino acids. The full variable domain, completed using reference TRBV5-1 and TRBJ2-1, is KAGVTQTPRYLIKTRGQQVTLSCSPISGHRSVSWYQQTPGQGLQFLFEYFSETQRNKGNFPGRFSGRQFSNSRSEMNVSTLELGDSALYLCASSPRTSGYNEQFFGPGTRLTVL.

The chain has TRBV10-3 and TRBJ2-7; D is perhaps TRBD1 (5 bases). Germline V lookup: CDR1 ENHRY, CDR2 SYGVKD. CDR3 length: 17 amino acids. V lost 4 bases and J lost 1, with 20 bases in between. CDR3 loop: CAISGGRPEVLSYEQYF. In DNA form, the CDR3 reads TGTGCCATCAGTGGGGGCAGGCCTGAAGTCTTATCCTACGAGCAGTACTTC.

The rearrangement links TRBV2 to TRBJ2-3; 7 nucleotides align to TRBD1. Germline CDR1 reads SNHLY; CDR2 reads FYNNEI. Germline trimming cut 6 bases from V and 6 bases from J; bases unmatched to any gene: 12. The CDR3 is 15 residues long. CDR3 amino acids: CASSLDRAPYDTQYF. The CDR3, as DNA: TGTGCCAGCAGCCTAGACAGGGCACCTTATGATACGCAGTATTTT.

The CDR3 here is CASNWGADTQYF. CDR3 bases: TGTGCCAGCAACTGGGGGGCAGATACGCAGTATTTT. The V call is TRBV5-8, the J call TRBJ2-3; maybe TRBD2 (6 bases). This CDR3 is built from 12 residues. Deletions cut 6 bases from V and 4 bases from J, with 9 bases between. Germline CDR1 reads SGHTS; CDR2 reads YDEGEE.

The chain uses TRBV6-6 and TRBJ1-1, with a weak D call TRBD1 (5 bases). The CDR3 has 13 residues. V lost 6 bases, J lost 3 bases, and 11 bases lay in between. Per the germline V gene, CDR1 is MNHNY and CDR2 is SVGAGI (reference sequence). CDR3 sequence reads: CASRPGPHTEAFF. The CDR3 DNA is TGTGCCAGCAGACCGGGACCGCACACTGAAGCTTTCTTT.

The gene calls are TRBV4-1 and TRBJ2-1, with 8 bases identical to TRBD2. The V gene's germline CDR1 is MGHRA and CDR2 YSYEKL. Losses at the gene ends were 0 bases for V and 6 bases for J; bases not matched to a gene: 10. CDR3 size: 17 residues. The CDR3 is CASSQDQGLGDANEQFF. CDR3 sequence (DNA): TGCGCCAGCAGCCAAGACCAGGGACTAGGAGACGCCAATGAGCAGTTCTTC.

V is TRBV5-1 and J is TRBJ2-7; the D gene is possibly TRBD2 (6 bases). This CDR3 comprises 13 residues. Germline loops: CDR1 SGHRS, CDR2 YFSETQ. V was clipped by 5 bases and J by 0 bases, with 9 bases between them. The CDR3 loop is CASRGGDSYEQYF. The CDR3 region has the DNA TGCGCCAGCAGGGGCGGGGACTCCTACGAGCAGTACTTC.

This clone has only a few counts. The chain combines TRBV21-1 with TRBJ2-1; no DNA check was done on the table's D call, TRBD2. TRBV21-1 is recorded as a pseudogene. The CDR3 runs 18 residues. DNA of the CDR3: TGTGAGGGAGGAGGGGGACTAGCGGGACGTGTAACCTACAATGAGCAGTTCTTC. Its protein is CEGGGGLAGRVTYNEQFF.

CDR3 DNA: TGTGCCAGCAGCCAAGATCAAAGGGCAGGGGGAACTGAAGCTTTCTTT. Translation gives CASSQDQRAGGTEAFF. The rearrangement links TRBV4-2 to TRBJ1-1, with 7 nucleotides matching TRBD1. This CDR3 region has 16 residues. Trimming took 0 bases from V and 5 from J; bases not matched to a gene: 9. The germline V gene has CDR1 LGHNA and CDR2 YNFKEQ.